This is a list of T cell receptor beta chains from one sample in a study of technical replicates of blood from a few donors. Produced via immunoSEQ multiplex PCR; TCRdb's table is partial and in-frame only. The sample lists tens of thousands of clones; just over 90% were seen once. The sequencing sample was made of T cells isolated from PBMCs. These receptors came from a human donor in good health. CDR3s include the opening cysteine and the closing phenylalanine or tryptophan. The D gene is left open where the match is weak. Clone size, where shown, is once, few, many, or a class for clones that have expanded.

>-|TRBJ2-5|TRBV7-9|-
TGTGCCAGTATTTATAATGGACTACCGGAAGAGACCCAGTACTTC
CASIYNGLPEETQYF
>TRBD2|TRBJ2-1|TRBV4-1|-
TGCGCCAGCAGCCAAGAAGCTAGCGGACACAATGAGCAGTTCTTC
CASSQEASGHNEQFF
>-|TRBJ1-5|TRBV30|few
TGTGCCTGGAGTGTAACAGCTAATCAGCCCCAGCATTTT
CAWSVTANQPQHF
>TRBD1|TRBJ1-5|TRBV2|-
TGTGCCAGCAGTCGACAGGGAAATCAGCCCCAGCATTTT
CASSRQGNQPQHF
>-|TRBJ1-1|TRBV4-1|few
TGCGCCAGCAGCCAAGGGGACAACCACGCTTTCTTT
CASSQGDNHAFF
>-|TRBJ2-5|TRBV5-1|-
TGCGCCAGCAGAGTCGGGTACCAAGAGACCCAGTACTTC
CASRVGYQETQYF
>-|TRBJ1-2|TRBV19|once
TGTGCCAGTAGTGAGAGGGTCCTCTATGGCTACACCTTC
CASSERVLYGYTF
>TRBD1|TRBJ1-5|TRBV5-1|-
TGCGCCAGCAGCTTGGGGCCTGGACAGGGTGGAAGCAATCAGCCCCAGCATTTT
CASSLGPGQGGSNQPQHF
>-|TRBJ1-5|TRBV15|-
TGTGCCACCAGCAGAGATTCGCTGCGGTATAGCAATCAGCCCCAGCATTTT
CATSRDSLRYSNQPQHF
>TRBD1|TRBJ1-2|TRBV6-1|-
TGTGCCACCCTCGACAGGGACGCTAACTATGGCTACACCTTC
CATLDRDANYGYTF
>TRBD1|TRBJ1-1|TRBV28|-
TGTGCCATACTGAACAGGGGGGCGGCTTTCTTT
CAILNRGAAFF
>-|TRBJ1-4|TRBV7-9|-
TGTGCCAGCAGCGACCTCGGGGGGACTAATGAAAAACTGTTTTTT
CASSDLGGTNEKLFF
>-|TRBJ2-2|TRBV29-1|-
TGCAGCGTCCTCAGGGGTATAGAGGCCGGGGAGCTGTTTTTT
CSVLRGIEAGELFF
>TRBD2|TRBJ2-7|TRBV10-1|-
TGCGCCAGCAGCGCCGGGGGGACTAGCGGGAGACTGTCCGAGCAGTACTTC
CASSAGGTSGRLSEQYF
>-|TRBJ2-7|TRBV4-1|-
TGCGCCAGCAGCCAAGCTATTCCAGGGCTACTCTCCTACGAGCAGTACTTC
CASSQAIPGLLSYEQYF
>TRBD1|TRBJ2-7|TRBV6-5|once
TGTGCCAGCGCCCCCCGGGACAGGGAAGAGCAGTACTTC
CASAPRDREEQYF
>TRBD1|TRBJ1-6|TRBV4-2|-
TGTGCCAGCAGCCAGAACAGGGGAGACAGTTCACCCCTCCACTTT
CASSQNRGDSSPLHF
>-|TRBJ1-5|TRBV27|-
TGTGCCAGCAGTCTCTACCCTTACAATCAGCCCCAGCATTTT
CASSLYPYNQPQHF
>TRBD1|TRBJ2-1|TRBV10-1|-
TGCGCCAGCAGTGGACCCCCGGGACAGGGCTACAATGAGCAGTTCTTC
CASSGPPGQGYNEQFF
>TRBD1|TRBJ1-4|TRBV19|-
TGTGCCAGTAGTATCATTACAGGGGAGAAACTGTTTTTT
CASSIITGEKLFF
>-|TRBJ2-7|TRBV4-2|few
TGTGCCAGCAGCCGAGCCCTGACAGCAAGTTCCTACGAGCAGTACTTC
CASSRALTASSYEQYF
>-|TRBJ2-1|TRBV5-1|-
TGCGCCAGCAGCTTGGCTCAGGGAAGTGGGATTTGGAATGAGCAGTTCTTC
CASSLAQGSGIWNEQFF
>-|TRBJ2-5|TRBV6-5|-
TGTGCCAGCAGTTACTCGAGGTACGGGCAAGAGACCCAGTACTTC
CASSYSRYGQETQYF
>-|TRBJ2-5|TRBV5-1|once
TGCGCCAGCAGCTTGGACAGGTTGGAGGAGACCCAGTACTTC
CASSLDRLEETQYF
>TRBD2|TRBJ2-7|TRBV7-9|-
TGTGCCAGCAGCTTGGGACTAGCGGTGGAGATTTTCGCGGCCGAGCAGTACTTC
CASSLGLAVEIFAAEQYF
>-|TRBJ1-2|TRBV18|-
TGTGCCAGCTCACTCGTACCAGGGGAAGATGGCTACACCTTC
CASSLVPGEDGYTF
>TRBD2|TRBJ2-1|TRBV10-1|-
TGCGCCAGCAGTGACCCTCAAGAGGTTGGGACTAGCTACAATGAGCAGTTCTTC
CASSDPQEVGTSYNEQFF
>TRBD1|TRBJ2-7|TRBV7-9|-
TGTGCCAGCAGACCGGACAGGGGCCACGAGCAGTACTTC
CASRPDRGHEQYF
>-|TRBJ2-3|TRBV7-9|-
TGTGCCAGCAGCTCCGGCCAGGGTCGCACAGATACGCAGTATTTT
CASSSGQGRTDTQYF
>-|TRBJ1-5|TRBV2|-
TGTGCCAGCAGTGGGAGAGCTGTCGATCAGCCCCAGCATTTT
CASSGRAVDQPQHF
>TRBD1|TRBJ2-1|TRBV4-1|-
TGCGCCAGCAGCCAAGATAGGACAGGGGGCTCCTACAATGAGCAGTTCTTC
CASSQDRTGGSYNEQFF
>-|TRBJ1-1|TRBV21-1|-
TGTGCCAGCAGACCACGCCTCCCGGACAGGTCACACCAAAACTCGGAAGCTTTCTTT
CASRPRLPDRSHQNSEAFF
>TRBD1|TRBJ2-5|TRBV5-1|-
TGCGCCAGCAGCGACAACAGGGGGCAAGAGACCCAGTACTTC
CASSDNRGQETQYF
>TRBD2|TRBJ2-7|TRBV4-1|-
TGCGCCAGCAGCCCTAGGACTAGTCAACCCCACGAGCAGTACTTC
CASSPRTSQPHEQYF
>-|TRBJ2-5|TRBV28|-
TGTGCCAGCTTACCAGGGGTGTTGGGGACCCAGTACTTC
CASLPGVLGTQYF
>-|TRBJ1-2|TRBV6-5|-
TGTGCCAGCAGACAGGGAACCTCTAACTATGGCTACACCTTC
CASRQGTSNYGYTF
>TRBD2|TRBJ2-3|TRBV27|once
TGTGCCAGCAGGACTAGCGCTAGACAAAAGGATACGCAGTATTTT
CASRTSARQKDTQYF
>TRBD2|TRBJ2-1|TRBV5-1|-
TGCGCCAGCAGCTGGTTCAGGACTAGCGGGAGGGCCCACAATGAGCAGTTCTTC
CASSWFRTSGRAHNEQFF
>-|TRBJ2-7|TRBV19|-
TGTGCCAGTAGTATCCCGAACAGGGAGAACGAGCAGTACTTC
CASSIPNRENEQYF
>-|TRBJ2-1|TRBV28|-
TGTGCCAGCCCGGGTGCGAACAATGAGCAGTTCTTC
CASPGANNEQFF
>TRBD1|TRBJ1-1|TRBV10-3|-
TGTGCCATCAATGACGACAGGGGTACTGAAGCTTTCTTT
CAINDDRGTEAFF
>-|TRBJ2-2|TRBV5-1|-
TGCGCCAGCAGCTTGGCAACCAGACAGGCCGACACCGGGGAGCTGTTTTTT
CASSLATRQADTGELFF
>TRBD1|TRBJ1-1|TRBV25-1|-
TGTGCCAGCAGACAGGGGGCTACTGAAGCTTTCTTT
CASRQGATEAFF
>TRBD1|TRBJ1-1|TRBV6-6|-
TGTGCCAGCAGTTCCCGGGACAGGGGAACTGAAGCTTTCTTT
CASSSRDRGTEAFF
>TRBD1|TRBJ1-3|TRBV2|-
TGTGCCAGCACCTCGGACAGGGCCTCTGGAAACACCATATATTTT
CASTSDRASGNTIYF
>TRBD2|TRBJ2-3|TRBV5-1|-
TGCGCCAGCAGCTTGGGCGGTAGCGGGAAATACACAGATACGCAGTATTTT
CASSLGGSGKYTDTQYF
>TRBD1|TRBJ2-1|TRBV6-5|-
TGTGCCAGCAGATGGGGACAGGGGGCTTTAGAGCAGTTCTTC
CASRWGQGALEQFF
>TRBD2|TRBJ2-7|TRBV29-1|-
TGCAGCGTTGAAGTTAGCGGGCAGATCTACGAGCAGTACTTC
CSVEVSGQIYEQYF
>TRBD2|TRBJ2-3|TRBV27|-
TGTGCCAGCAGGCTAGCGGGACACACAGATACGCAGTATTTT
CASRLAGHTDTQYF
>TRBD2|TRBJ2-1|TRBV28|once
TGTGCCAGCAGTTCACTACTAGCGGGAGCCTACAATGAGCAGTTCTTC
CASSSLLAGAYNEQFF
>TRBD2|TRBJ2-1|TRBV10-1|once
TGCGCCAGCAGGGAAGGTATAGCGGGAGAGTACAATGAGCAGTTCTTC
CASREGIAGEYNEQFF